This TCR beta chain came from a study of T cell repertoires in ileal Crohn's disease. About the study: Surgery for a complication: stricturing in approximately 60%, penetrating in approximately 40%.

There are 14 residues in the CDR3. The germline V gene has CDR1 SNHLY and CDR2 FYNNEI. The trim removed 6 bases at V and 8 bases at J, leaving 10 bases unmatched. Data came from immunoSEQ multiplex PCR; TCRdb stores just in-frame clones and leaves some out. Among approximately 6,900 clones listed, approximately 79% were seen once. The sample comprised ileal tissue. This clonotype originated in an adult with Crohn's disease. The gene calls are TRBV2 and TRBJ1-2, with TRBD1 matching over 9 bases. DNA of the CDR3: TGTGCCAGCAGCCCCCGGGACAGGGTGCAGGGCTACACCTTC. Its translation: CASSPRDRVQGYTF.